The 11 T cell receptor beta chains in this list originate from one sample, sequenced in a study of blood T cells in healthy people across ages. Primed by a sample-barcoded 5' primer and a J-beta primer mix, a second PCR proceeded for 7 to 11 cycles. TCRdb re-called the 5' RACE reads through MiXCR, storing one row per CDR3 protein. The table lists 650,000 to 1,000,000 distinct CDR3 sequences, about 37% of them singletons. The sequenced material came from blood. These receptors came from a man younger than 30 in good health.

The genes are TRBV20-1 and TRBJ1-2, with 9 positions matching TRBD1. Trimming removed 6 bases from V and 3 bases from J; junction bases left unmatched: 8. Germline-derived CDR1 and CDR2 are DFQATT and SNEGSKA (reference sequence). The length of the CDR3 is 14 residues. For the CDR3, the DNA is TGCAGTGCCACTAAGGACAGGGGTGACTATGGCTACACCTTC. This sequence encodes CSATKDRGDYGYTF.

The sample holds many counts of this clonotype. The chain recombines TRBV7-2 with TRBJ2-5; D perhaps matches TRBD2 (6 bases). Germline V gene lookup returns CDR1 SGHTA and CDR2 FQGNSA. The CDR3 is 15 amino acids. V was trimmed by 1 base and J by 11 bases, leaving 20 bases between them. For the CDR3, the DNA is TGTGCCAGCAGCTTAGGACTCGGGGGTCGGAATGAGCAGTACTTC. This encodes CASSLGLGGRNEQYF.

To note about this clonotype: The junction and the germline gene differ at one end; a read error may be behind it. The V and J genes are TRBV20-1 and TRBJ2-3; 10 nucleotides line up with TRBD2. The CDR3 loop spans 15 amino acids. CDR1 and CDR2 from the germline V gene are DFQATT and SNEGSKA (reference sequence). The CDR3, as DNA: TGCAGTGCCCTTCTAGCGGGGGCCTTCACACATACGCAGTATTTT. Translated, it gives CSALLAGAFTHTQYF.

The table lists this clonotype with a few counts. This sequence joins TRBV11-2 and TRBJ2-5; a possible D gene is TRBD1 (6 bases). Germline V CDR1 and CDR2: SGHAT, FQNNGV. The CDR3 extends over 15 amino acids. The CDR3 protein is CATRRTGQIQETQYF. The CDR3 nucleotides are TGTGCAACCCGGAGGACGGGACAAATACAAGAGACCCAGTACTTC.

Notes on this clonotype: Mismatch with germline at one junction end may stem from a read error. The genes are TRBV4-2 and TRBJ1-1; weak D call: TRBD1 (5 bases). The CDR3 consists of 15 residues. Germline V gene lookup returns CDR1 LGHNA and CDR2 YNFKEQ. CDR3 coding DNA: TGTGCCAGCACCCAAGGGCACGGGGGGAACACTGAAGCTTTCTTT. Its protein product is CASTQGHGGNTEAFF.

V is TRBV13 and J is TRBJ2-3; no definite D call. V dropped 1 base and J dropped 0 bases, with 8 bases sitting between them. Germline assignment: CDR1 PRHDT and CDR2 FYEKMQ (reference sequence). There are 15 residues in the CDR3. CDR3 amino acids: CASSLDPSSTDTQYF. The CDR3 DNA follows: TGTGCCAGCAGCTTAGACCCCTCCAGCACAGATACGCAGTATTTT.

The rearrangement uses TRBV20-1 and TRBJ2-3; the D is unclear. This CDR3 has 11 residues. With 6 bases removed from V and 10 bases from J, the gap between germline ends came to 14 bases. Germline V gives CDR1 DFQATT, CDR2 SNEGSKA (reference sequence). DNA for the CDR3: TGCAGTGCGCGGCCTCTTGATGCGCAGTATTTT. Translated: CSARPLDAQYF.

V gene TRBV7-2 combines with J gene TRBJ1-4; a possible D gene is TRBD1 (6 bases). This CDR3 has 15 residues. The germline gives CDR1 SGHTA, CDR2 FQGNSA. Trimming removed 0 bases from V and 4 bases from J, with 9 bases in between. CDR3 coding DNA: TGTGCCAGCAGCTTAGCAGGGGGGAATAATGAAAAACTGTTTTTT. Its translation is CASSLAGGNNEKLFF.

This clonotype showed up many times. The chain employs TRBV12-3 or TRBV12-4 and TRBJ2-7; possibly TRBD1 or TRBD2 for D (5 bases each). The ends were cut back, 3 bases at V and 6 bases at J, with 21 bases in the middle. This CDR3 has 16 amino acids. The CDR3 DNA follows: TGTGCCAGCAGTTTGAGCTCCGGGACCGAATACTTCGAGCAGTACTTC. Translating it yields CASSLSSGTEYFEQYF.

The chain links TRBV12-3 or TRBV12-4 to TRBJ1-1; D unresolved. Trimming stripped 8 bases from V and 5 bases from J, with 9 bases between. This CDR3 spans 11 amino acids. CDR3 loop: CASGVGTEAFF. CDR3 bases: TGTGCCAGCGGGGTAGGGACTGAAGCTTTCTTT.

The chain combines TRBV6-6 with TRBJ1-1; D is unresolved. The V and J ends lost 0 bases and 6 bases respectively, with 8 bases between them. The length of the CDR3 is 13 residues. From germline, CDR1 is MNHNY and CDR2 SVGAGI (reference sequence). CDR3 nucleotide sequence: TGTGCCAGCAGTTACTCGGAGATGGCTGAAGCTTTCTTT. It codes for CASSYSEMAEAFF.